The present T cell receptor (beta chain) was sequenced within a study of CD8+ T cells in alopecia areata. V dropped 0 bases and J dropped 2 bases, with 18 bases sitting between them. The CDR3 has 18 amino acids. Looked up from germline, CDR1 is SGHRS and CDR2 is YFSETQ. Study observations and caveats: Sequencing of scalp tissue also captures the resident alphabeta T cells of normal skin.

As for treatment: oral pan-JAK inhibitor, 5-10 mg twice daily. In regard to this clone: Its antigen is unidentified.

cDNA prepared by RNA extraction and subsequent reverse transcription served as the template for sequencing. Profiling relied on immunoSEQ multiplex PCR, and the TCRdb table lists in-frame clones only, not all of them. The repertoire holds approximately 140,000 clones, with about four fifths as singletons. This sequence joins TRBV5-1 and TRBJ1-5; no definite D call. The sequenced sample was CD8+ T cells sorted from blood, obtained at week 4, from a patient treated with tofacitinib. This TCR was sampled from a human donor with alopecia areata. CDR3 sequence (DNA): TGCGCCAGCAGCTTGGAATCCGGGTCGGGCTTACGCAATCAGCCCCAGCATTTT. Residues: CASSLESGSGLRNQPQHF.